This entry describes one T cell receptor beta chain. There is no known antigen for this receptor. The library came from 5' RACE. Each TCR library was prepared from about 4,000 ng of total RNA. For each sample, cDNA synthesis with SMARTScribe reverse transcriptase was split into eight separate reactions. During cDNA synthesis, template switching was used to introduce unique molecular identifiers that contained a 6-nucleotide sample barcode. TCRalpha and TCRbeta cDNA was amplified in two nested PCRs of 16 and 9 cycles, and bead purification was carried out after each PCR. Before amplification, cDNA was treated with uracil DNA-glycosylase and purified using the QIAquick PCR purification kit. The second PCR added Illumina TruSeq-compatible adapters along with sample-specific barcodes. Library quality and concentration were assessed using TapeStation and Qubit, and roughly 5 ng of each library was pooled. Sequencing of the pooled libraries was done on an Illumina HiSeq2500 single-index Rapid Run using custom sequencing primers and 2 x 100 bp reads. In the paper's pipeline: PCR and sequencing errors were corrected by UMI-based consensus assembly using MiGEC version 1.2.6. MiXCR version 2.1.1 was used for V(D)J alignment, clonotype assembly and CDR3 extraction. To normalise gene usage, clonotype sharing and MAIT/NKT TCR abundance, the top 1000, 10 000 and 20 000 clonotypes in each sample were analysed. Diversity was computed as the inverse Simpson index with the vegan R package after downsampling to 27 000 UMIs. Paired Mann-Whitney U tests on discordant twin pairs were used, with Benjamini-Hochberg multiple-testing correction. Following reprocessing of the reads by TCRdb, the data hold one row per CDR3 protein sequence and no DNA is available. The V and J calls and clone size come from TCRdb's table, not from the authors' own analysis. This sample's table has entries for 95,000 to 110,000 distinct CDR3 sequences. Together, the top ten hold 1.5% to 2% of the sample.

Per the germline V gene, SQVTM is the CDR1 and ANQGSEA is the CDR2. The CDR3 spans 13 residues, from the cysteine through the phenylalanine. No DNA accompanies this entry. This specimen comes from a study of monozygotic twins with inflammatory bowel disease (dated by TCRdb to 2018 to 2020). For the wider study: The complete study included roughly 30 monozygotic twin pairs: 19 IBD-discordant Danish pairs and nine German pairs, of which four were IBD-concordant and five were IBD-discordant. Each individual had, on average, about 151 000 unique TCRalpha sequences and 181 000 unique TCRbeta sequences available for analysis. The search for disease-associated traits relied mainly on comparing IBD patients with their genetically identical healthy co-twins within discordant pairs.

The research as a whole found: No difference in repertoire similarity was observed between concordant and discordant twins, possibly owing to limited statistical power. TCRbeta repertoire diversity, by inverse Simpson index, was decreased in IBD patients compared with their healthy co-twins. Different T cell subtypes could not be distinguished in the analysis. Compared with healthy twins, IBD patients shared fewer clonotypes with other individuals, and the difference was most pronounced in patients with signs of disease activity. Differing immunosuppressive treatments among patients may have added background noise and inter-individual variability to the repertoires. The results gave no support for a single strong signal or clonotype linked to IBD.

From each donor, a roughly 2.5 ml peripheral blood sample was collected into PAXgene tubes and stored at -80 degrees C. Without T cell sorting, total RNA was isolated from whole blood using the PAXgene blood miRNA kit on an automated QIAcube. Deep TCRalpha and TCRbeta repertoire profiling with unique molecular barcoding was performed on peripheral blood of monozygotic twin pairs concordant or discordant for inflammatory bowel disease. Smoking habits were recorded for all twin pairs, and each individual was classified as a current, former or never smoker. The sequenced sample was blood. The chain is made from TRBV29-1 and TRBJ2-7; absent DNA, TCRdb's TRBD1 call cannot be checked. This clonotype was obtained from a human donor with ulcerative colitis or Crohn's disease, or a healthy co-twin of an affected twin (not recorded which). The CDR3 region has the sequence CSARGQGFSEQYF.